This TCR beta chain came from a study of lymphopenia after photon versus proton radiotherapy. This CDR3 is built from 17 residues. V was clipped by 5 bases and J by 7 bases; unmatched bases: 15. The V gene's germline CDR1 is PRHDT and CDR2 FYEKMQ (reference sequence). Whole-study results and caveats: Authors raise, but do not show, better survival with proton therapy. Proton therapy kept repertoires fairly stable, unlike photons, which gained effector/memory cells.

Repertoires were generated with immunoSEQ multiplex PCR, while TCRdb's copy carries only in-frame clones and drops some. The sample contains about 64,000 clones, 75% to 90% of which appear only once. On this clone itself: Antigen: not known.

The specimen comprised peripheral blood, sampled from a patient treated with proton-based radiotherapy. J is TRBJ1-3 and V is TRBV13, with TRBD1 matching 9 bases. The sequence was collected from an elderly man with esophageal cancer. CDR3 sequence (DNA): TGTGCCAGCAGCCCCCGGACAGGGGCAATCTGGGGGAACACCATATATTTT. Protein product: CASSPRTGAIWGNTIYF.